The clone carrying this TCR beta chain has just a few counts. Its antigen remains unidentified. This sample stems from a study of human T cells and chemical hapten exposure. Time point specified: patch test 2, 6 weeks after DPC sensitization. The treatment is: therapeutic diphenylcyclopropenone sensitization with weekly scalp DPC. Researchers sampled blood before each patch test went on. Sample donors consisted of patients with alopecia, aged 18 to 70 years, who were suitable for DPC. Researchers extracted total RNA from unfractionated whole blood. The V end was cut by 3 bases, the J end by 7 bases, with 13 bases between. Germline loops: CDR1 DFQATT, CDR2 SNEGSKA (reference sequence). The CDR3 is 12 amino acids. The study's findings and limits: Given that the donors had alopecia, their immune response may differ from that seen in healthy people.

TCRdb re-analysed the RACE reads in MiXCR, keeping a single row per CDR3 protein. The sample shows under 100,000 distinct CDR3 sequences, less than 11% of them seen only once. Source: whole blood, taken in connection with sensitization to the hapten diphenylcyclopropenone (DPC). This chain joins TRBV20-1 and TRBJ2-7; the D is unclear. This TCR was recovered from a woman aged 45-65 years with alopecia areata. Some clones in this sample may be carry-over from other donors' samples. In DNA, the CDR3 is TGCAGTGCTAGCCTACCTACGCGGGAGCAGTACTTC. Protein sequence: CSASLPTREQYF.